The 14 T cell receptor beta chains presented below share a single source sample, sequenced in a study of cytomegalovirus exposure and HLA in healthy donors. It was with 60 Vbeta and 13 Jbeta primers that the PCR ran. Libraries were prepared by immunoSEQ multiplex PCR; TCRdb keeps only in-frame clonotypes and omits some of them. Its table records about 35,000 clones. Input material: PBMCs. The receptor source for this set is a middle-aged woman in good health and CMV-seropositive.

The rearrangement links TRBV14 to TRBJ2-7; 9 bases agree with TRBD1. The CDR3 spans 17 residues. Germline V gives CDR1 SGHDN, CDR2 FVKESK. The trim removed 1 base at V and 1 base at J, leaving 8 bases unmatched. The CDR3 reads CASSQAVPGQGSYEQYF. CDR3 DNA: TGTGCCAGCAGCCAAGCAGTCCCGGGACAGGGATCCTACGAGCAGTACTTC.

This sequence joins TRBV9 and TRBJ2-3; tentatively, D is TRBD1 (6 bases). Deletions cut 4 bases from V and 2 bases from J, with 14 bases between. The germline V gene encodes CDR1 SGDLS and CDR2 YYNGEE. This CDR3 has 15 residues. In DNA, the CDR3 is TGTGCCAGCAGCCCCGAGGGACACCCCACAGATACGCAGTATTTT. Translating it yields CASSPEGHPTDTQYF.

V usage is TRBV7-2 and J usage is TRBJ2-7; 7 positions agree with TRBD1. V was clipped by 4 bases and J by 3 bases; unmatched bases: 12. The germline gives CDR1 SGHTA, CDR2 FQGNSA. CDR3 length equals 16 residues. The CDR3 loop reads CASSYRSEGARYEQYF. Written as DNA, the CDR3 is TGTGCCAGCAGCTACCGTAGCGAGGGGGCTCGCTACGAGCAGTACTTC.

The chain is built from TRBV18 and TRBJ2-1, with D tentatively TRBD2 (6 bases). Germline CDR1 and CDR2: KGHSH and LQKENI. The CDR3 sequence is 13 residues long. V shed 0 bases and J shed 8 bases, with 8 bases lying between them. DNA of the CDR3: TGTGCCAGCTCACCACCGGCTAGCGATGAGCAGTTCTTC. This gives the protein CASSPPASDEQFF.

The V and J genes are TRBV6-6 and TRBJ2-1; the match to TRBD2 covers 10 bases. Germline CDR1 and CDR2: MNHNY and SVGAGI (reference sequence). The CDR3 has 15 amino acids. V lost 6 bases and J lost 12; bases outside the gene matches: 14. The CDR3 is CASRTPQLAGTGQFF. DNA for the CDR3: TGTGCCAGCAGAACGCCCCAACTAGCGGGAACTGGGCAGTTCTTC.

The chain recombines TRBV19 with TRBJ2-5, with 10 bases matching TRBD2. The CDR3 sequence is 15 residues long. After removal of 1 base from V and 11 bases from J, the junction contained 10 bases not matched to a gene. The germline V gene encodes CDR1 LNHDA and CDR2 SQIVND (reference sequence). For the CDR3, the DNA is TGTGCCAGTAGTATAGTTGTAGCGGGAGGATCAGAGCAGTACTTC. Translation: CASSIVVAGGSEQYF.

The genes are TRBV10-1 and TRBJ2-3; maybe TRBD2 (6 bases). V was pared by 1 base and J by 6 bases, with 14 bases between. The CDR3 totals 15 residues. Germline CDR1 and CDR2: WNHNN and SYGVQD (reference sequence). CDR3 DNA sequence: TGCGCCAGCAGTGAGTTTCTAGCGACTTTGGATACGCAGTATTTT. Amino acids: CASSEFLATLDTQYF.

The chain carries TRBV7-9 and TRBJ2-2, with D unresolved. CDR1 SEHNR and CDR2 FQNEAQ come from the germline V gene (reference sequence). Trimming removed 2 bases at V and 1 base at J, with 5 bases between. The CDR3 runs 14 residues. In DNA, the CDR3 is TGTGCCAGCAGCTTAACTCAGAACACCGGGGAGCTGTTTTTT. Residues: CASSLTQNTGELFF.

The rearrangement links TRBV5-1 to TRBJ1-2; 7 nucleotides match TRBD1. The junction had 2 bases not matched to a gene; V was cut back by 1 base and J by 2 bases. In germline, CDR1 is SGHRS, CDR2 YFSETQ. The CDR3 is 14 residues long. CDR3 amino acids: CASSLTGQNYGYTF. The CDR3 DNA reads TGCGCCAGCAGCTTGACGGGACAGAACTATGGCTACACCTTC. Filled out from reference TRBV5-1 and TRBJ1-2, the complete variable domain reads KAGVTQTPRYLIKTRGQQVTLSCSPISGHRSVSWYQQTPGQGLQFLFEYFSETQRNKGNFPGRFSGRQFSNSRSEMNVSTLELGDSALYLCASSLTGQNYGYTFGSGTRLTVV.

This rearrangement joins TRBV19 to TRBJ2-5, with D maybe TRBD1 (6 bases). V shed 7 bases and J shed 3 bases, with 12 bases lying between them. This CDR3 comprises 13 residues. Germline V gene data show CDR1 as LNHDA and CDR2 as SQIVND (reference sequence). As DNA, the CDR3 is TGTGCCAGTAAGGGCAGGGGAGAAGAGACCCAGTACTTC. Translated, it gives CASKGRGEETQYF. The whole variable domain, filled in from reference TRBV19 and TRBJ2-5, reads DGGITQSPKYLFRKEGQNVTLSCEQNLNHDAMYWYRQDPGQGLRLIYYSQIVNDFQKGDIAEGYSVSREKKESFPLTVTSAQKNPTAFYLCASKGRGEETQYFGPGTRLLVL.

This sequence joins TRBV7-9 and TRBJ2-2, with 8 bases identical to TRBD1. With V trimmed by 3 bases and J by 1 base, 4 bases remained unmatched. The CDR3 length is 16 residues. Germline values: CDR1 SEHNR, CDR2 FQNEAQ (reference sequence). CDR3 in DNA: TGTGCCAGCAGCTTTCCCGGGACAGGGAACACCGGGGAGCTGTTTTTT. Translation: CASSFPGTGNTGELFF. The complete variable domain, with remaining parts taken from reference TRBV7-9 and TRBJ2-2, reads DTGVSQNPRHKITKRGQNVTFRCDPISEHNRLYWYRQTLGQGPEFLTYFQNEAQLEKSRLLSDRFSAERPKGSFSTLEIQRTEQGDSAMYLCASSFPGTGNTGELFFGEGSRLTVL.

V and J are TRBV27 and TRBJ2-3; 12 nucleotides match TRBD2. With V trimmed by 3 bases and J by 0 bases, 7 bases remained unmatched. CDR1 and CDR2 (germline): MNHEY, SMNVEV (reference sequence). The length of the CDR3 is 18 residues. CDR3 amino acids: CASSLPGLAGLSTDTQYF. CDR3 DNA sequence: TGTGCCAGCAGTTTGCCGGGACTAGCGGGCCTGAGCACAGATACGCAGTATTTT.

DNA for the CDR3: TGTGCCAGCAGACGGGACACGACAACTGAAGCTTTCTTT. Its protein is CASRRDTTTEAFF. The V and J genes are TRBV6-6 and TRBJ1-1; maybe TRBD1 (6 bases). Trimming took 6 bases from V and 5 from J, leaving 13 bases between them. CDR1 and CDR2 (germline): MNHNY, SVGAGI (reference sequence). The CDR3 consists of 13 residues.

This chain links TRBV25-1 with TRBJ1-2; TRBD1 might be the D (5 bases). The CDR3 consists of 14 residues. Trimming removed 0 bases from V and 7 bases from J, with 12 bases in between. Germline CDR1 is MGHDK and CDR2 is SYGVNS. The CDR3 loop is CASSEYGRVVGYTF. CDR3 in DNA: TGTGCCAGCAGTGAATATGGCAGGGTGGTTGGCTACACCTTC.